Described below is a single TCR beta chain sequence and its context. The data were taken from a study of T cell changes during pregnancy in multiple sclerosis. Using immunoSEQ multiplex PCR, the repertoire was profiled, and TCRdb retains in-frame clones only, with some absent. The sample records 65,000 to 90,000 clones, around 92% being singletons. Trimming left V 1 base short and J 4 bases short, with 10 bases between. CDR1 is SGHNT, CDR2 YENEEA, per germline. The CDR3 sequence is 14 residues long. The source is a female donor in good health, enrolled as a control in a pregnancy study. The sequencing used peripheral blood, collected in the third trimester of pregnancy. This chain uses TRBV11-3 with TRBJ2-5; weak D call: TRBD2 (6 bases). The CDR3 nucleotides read TGTGCCAGCAGCTTAGGGGGGGAAAGAGAGACCCAGTACTTC. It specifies CASSLGGERETQYF.